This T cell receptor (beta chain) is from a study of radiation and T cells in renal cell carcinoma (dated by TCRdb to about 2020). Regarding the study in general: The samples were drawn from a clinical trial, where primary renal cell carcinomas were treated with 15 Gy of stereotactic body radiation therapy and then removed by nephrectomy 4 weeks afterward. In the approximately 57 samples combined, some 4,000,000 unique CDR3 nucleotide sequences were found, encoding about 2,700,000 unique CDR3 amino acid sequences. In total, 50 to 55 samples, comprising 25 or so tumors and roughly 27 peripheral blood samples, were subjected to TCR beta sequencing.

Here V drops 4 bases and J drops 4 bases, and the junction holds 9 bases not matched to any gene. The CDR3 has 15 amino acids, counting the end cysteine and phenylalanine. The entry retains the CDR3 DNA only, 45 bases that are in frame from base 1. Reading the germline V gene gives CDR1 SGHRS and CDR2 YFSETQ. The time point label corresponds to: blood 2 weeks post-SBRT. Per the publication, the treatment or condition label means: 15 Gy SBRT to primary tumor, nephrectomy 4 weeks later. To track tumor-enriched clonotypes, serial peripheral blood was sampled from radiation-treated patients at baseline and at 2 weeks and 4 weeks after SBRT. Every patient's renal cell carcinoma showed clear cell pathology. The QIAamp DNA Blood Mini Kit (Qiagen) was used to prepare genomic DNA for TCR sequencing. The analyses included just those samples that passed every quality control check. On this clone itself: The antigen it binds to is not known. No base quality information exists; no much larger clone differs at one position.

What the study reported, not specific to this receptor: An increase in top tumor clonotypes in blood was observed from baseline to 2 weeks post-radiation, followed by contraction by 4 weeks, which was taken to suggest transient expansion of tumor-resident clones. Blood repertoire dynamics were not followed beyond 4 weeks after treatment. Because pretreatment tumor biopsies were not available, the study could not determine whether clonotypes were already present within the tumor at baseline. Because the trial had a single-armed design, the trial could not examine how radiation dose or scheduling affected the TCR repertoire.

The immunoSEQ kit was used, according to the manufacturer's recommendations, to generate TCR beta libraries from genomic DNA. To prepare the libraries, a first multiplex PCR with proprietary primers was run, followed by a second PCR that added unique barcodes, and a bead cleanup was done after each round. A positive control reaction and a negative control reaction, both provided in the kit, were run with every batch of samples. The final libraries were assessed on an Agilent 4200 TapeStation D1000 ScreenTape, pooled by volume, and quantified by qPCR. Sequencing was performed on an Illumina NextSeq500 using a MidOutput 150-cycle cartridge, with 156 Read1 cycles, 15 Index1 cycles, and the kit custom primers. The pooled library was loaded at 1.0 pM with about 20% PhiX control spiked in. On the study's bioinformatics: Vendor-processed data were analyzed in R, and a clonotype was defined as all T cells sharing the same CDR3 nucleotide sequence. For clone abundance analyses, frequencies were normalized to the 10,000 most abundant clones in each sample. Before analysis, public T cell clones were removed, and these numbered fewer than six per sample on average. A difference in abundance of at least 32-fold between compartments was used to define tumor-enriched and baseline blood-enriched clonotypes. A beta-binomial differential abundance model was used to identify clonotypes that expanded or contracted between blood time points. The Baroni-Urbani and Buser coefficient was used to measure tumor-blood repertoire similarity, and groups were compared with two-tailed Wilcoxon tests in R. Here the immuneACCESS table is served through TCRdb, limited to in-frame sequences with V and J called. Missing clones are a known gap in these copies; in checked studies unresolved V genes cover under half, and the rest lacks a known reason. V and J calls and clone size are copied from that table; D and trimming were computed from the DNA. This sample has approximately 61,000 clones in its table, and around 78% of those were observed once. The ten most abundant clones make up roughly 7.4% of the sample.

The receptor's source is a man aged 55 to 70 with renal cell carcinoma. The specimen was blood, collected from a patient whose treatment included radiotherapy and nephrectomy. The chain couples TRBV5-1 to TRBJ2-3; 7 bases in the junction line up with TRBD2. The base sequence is TGCGCCAGCAGCGCCGTTGCGGGAGAGGCAGATACGCAGTATTTT. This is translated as CASSAVAGEADTQYF.